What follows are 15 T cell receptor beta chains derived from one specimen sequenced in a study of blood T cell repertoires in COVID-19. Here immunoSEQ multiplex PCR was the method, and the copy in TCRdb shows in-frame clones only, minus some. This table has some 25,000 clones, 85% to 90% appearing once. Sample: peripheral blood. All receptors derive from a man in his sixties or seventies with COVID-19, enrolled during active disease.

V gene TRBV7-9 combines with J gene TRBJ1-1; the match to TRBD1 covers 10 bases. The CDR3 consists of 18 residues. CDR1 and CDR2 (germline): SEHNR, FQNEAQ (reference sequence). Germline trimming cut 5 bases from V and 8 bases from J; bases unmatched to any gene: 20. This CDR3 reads CASSPWGDTGTGVGEAFF. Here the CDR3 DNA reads TGTGCCAGCAGCCCCTGGGGGGATACCGGGACAGGGGTAGGGGAAGCTTTCTTT. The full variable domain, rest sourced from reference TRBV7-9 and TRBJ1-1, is DTGVSQNPRHKITKRGQNVTFRCDPISEHNRLYWYRQTLGQGPEFLTYFQNEAQLEKSRLLSDRFSAERPKGSFSTLEIQRTEQGDSAMYLCASSPWGDTGTGVGEAFFGQGTRLTVV.

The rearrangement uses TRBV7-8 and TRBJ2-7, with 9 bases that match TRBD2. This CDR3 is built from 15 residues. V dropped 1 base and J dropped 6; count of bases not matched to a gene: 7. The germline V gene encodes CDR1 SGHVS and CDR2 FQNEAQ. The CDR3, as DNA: TGTGCCAGCAGCTTAGTCGCGGGAGGGAGAGGCGAGCAGTACTTC. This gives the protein CASSLVAGGRGEQYF.

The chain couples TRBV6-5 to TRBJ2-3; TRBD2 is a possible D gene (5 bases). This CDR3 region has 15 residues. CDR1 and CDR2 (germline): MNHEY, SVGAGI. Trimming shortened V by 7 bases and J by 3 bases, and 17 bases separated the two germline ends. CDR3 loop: CASTRGQDLTDTQYF. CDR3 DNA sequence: TGTGCCAGCACGCGAGGGCAGGATCTAACAGATACGCAGTATTTT.

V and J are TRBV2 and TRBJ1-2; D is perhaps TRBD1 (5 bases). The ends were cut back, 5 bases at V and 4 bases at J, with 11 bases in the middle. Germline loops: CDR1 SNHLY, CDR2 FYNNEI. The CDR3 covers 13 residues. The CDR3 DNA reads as TGTGCCAGCAGTTCAGACAGAGTCTATGGCTACACCTTC. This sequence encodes CASSSDRVYGYTF.

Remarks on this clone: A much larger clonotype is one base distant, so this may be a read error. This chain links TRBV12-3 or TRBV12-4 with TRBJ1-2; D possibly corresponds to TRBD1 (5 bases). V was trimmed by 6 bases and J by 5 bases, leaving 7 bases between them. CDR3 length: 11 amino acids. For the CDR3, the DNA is TGTGCCAGCAGCCAGGGTTATGGCTACACCTTC. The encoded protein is CASSQGYGYTF.

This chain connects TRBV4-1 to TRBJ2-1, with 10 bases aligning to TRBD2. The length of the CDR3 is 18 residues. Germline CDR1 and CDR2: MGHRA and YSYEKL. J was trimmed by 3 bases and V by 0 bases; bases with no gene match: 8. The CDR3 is CASSQDPAGGIRYNEQFF. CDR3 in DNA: TGCGCCAGCAGCCAAGATCCAGCGGGAGGGATCCGCTACAATGAGCAGTTCTTC.

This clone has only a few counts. Here the CDR3 reads CASSQEGSGEAYEQYF. The CDR3 nucleotides are TGTGCCAGCAGCCAAGAAGGTTCGGGGGAGGCATACGAGCAGTACTTC. The chain has TRBV4-2 and TRBJ2-7; D possibly corresponds to TRBD2 (6 bases). The ends were cut back, 0 bases at V and 4 bases at J, with 16 bases in the middle. The CDR3 totals 16 residues. Per the germline V gene, CDR1 is LGHNA and CDR2 is YNFKEQ.

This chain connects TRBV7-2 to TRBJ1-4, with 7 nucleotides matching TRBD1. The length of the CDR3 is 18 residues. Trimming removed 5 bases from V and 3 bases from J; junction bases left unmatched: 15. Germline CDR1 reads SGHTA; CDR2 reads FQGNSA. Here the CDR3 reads CASSPEEGLRGPNEKLFF. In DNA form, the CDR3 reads TGTGCCAGCAGCCCAGAGGAGGGGTTAAGGGGGCCTAATGAAAAACTGTTTTTT.

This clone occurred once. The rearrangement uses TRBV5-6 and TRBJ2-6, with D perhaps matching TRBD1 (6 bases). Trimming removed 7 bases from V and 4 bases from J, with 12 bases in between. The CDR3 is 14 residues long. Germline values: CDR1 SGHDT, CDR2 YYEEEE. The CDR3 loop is CASWWGTGANVLTF. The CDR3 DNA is TGTGCCAGCTGGTGGGGGACAGGGGCCAACGTCCTGACTTTC.

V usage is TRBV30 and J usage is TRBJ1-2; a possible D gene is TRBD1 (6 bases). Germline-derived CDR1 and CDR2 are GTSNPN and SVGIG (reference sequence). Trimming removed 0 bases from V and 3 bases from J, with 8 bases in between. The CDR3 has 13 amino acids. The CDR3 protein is CAWSVGHDYGYTF. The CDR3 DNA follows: TGTGCCTGGAGTGTGGGACACGACTATGGCTACACCTTC.

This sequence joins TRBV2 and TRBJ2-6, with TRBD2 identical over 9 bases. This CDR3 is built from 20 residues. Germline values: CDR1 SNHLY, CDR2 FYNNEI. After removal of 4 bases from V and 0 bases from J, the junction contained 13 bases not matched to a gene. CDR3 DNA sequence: TGTGCCAGCAGTGCCACGAGATCTAGCGGGGTTAGCTCTGGGGCCAACGTCCTGACTTTC. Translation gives CASSATRSSGVSSGANVLTF.

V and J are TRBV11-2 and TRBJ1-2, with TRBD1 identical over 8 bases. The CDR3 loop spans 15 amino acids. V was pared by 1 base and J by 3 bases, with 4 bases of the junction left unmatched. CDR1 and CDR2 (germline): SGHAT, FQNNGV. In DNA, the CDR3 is TGTGCCAGCAGCTTAGGGACAGGGTGGGACTATGGCTACACCTTC. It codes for CASSLGTGWDYGYTF.

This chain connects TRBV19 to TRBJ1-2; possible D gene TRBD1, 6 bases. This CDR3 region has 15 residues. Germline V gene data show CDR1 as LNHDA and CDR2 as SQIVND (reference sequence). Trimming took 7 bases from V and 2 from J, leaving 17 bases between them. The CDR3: CASKVTGTSNYGYTF. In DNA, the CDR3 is TGTGCCAGTAAGGTGACAGGCACCTCGAACTATGGCTACACCTTC.

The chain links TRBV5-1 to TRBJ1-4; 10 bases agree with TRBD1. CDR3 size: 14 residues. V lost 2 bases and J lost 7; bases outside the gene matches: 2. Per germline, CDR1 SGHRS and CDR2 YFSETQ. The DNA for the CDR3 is TGCGCCAGCAGCTTCGACAGGGGGCTTGAAAAACTGTTTTTT. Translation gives CASSFDRGLEKLFF.

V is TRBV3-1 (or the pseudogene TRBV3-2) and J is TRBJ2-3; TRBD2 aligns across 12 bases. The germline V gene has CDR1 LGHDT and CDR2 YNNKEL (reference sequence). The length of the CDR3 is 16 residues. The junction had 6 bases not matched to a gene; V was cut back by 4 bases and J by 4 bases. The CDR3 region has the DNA TGTGCCAGCAGCCGGACTAGCGGGATCCCCCCAGATACGCAGTATTTT. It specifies CASSRTSGIPPDTQYF.